Given below is one T cell receptor beta chain in context. Its antigen is unidentified. This sample is part of a study of T cell responses to AZD1222 COVID-19 vaccine. Points from the study as a whole: Nearly half of spike-specific TCRs reportedly go after variant regions that carry no mutations. Repertoire sampling occurred only after the peak T cell response. The CD4 TCRs associated with vaccination extended across spike and predominated at 160-218 and 743-854. Baseline seropositivity occurred in only a handful of AZD1222 recipients.

The CDR3 totals 14 residues. CDR1 and CDR2 (germline): SQVTM, ANQGSEA. The junction had 2 bases not matched to a gene; V was cut back by 3 bases and J by 0 bases. The assay was immunoSEQ multiplex PCR, and TCRdb's table has in-frame clones only and misses some. The table has 100,000 or so clones, approximately 90% seen once; the top ten hold 2.5% to 3.5%. This specimen was peripheral blood, taken 28 days after the second AZD1222 dose. The clonotype originates from an adult who received the AZD1222 COVID-19 vaccine. This chain links TRBV29-1 with TRBJ1-3; 7 positions match TRBD1. The CDR3 spells CSVDRTGSGNTIYF. The CDR3 nucleotides are TGCAGCGTTGACCGGACAGGCTCTGGAAACACCATATATTTT.